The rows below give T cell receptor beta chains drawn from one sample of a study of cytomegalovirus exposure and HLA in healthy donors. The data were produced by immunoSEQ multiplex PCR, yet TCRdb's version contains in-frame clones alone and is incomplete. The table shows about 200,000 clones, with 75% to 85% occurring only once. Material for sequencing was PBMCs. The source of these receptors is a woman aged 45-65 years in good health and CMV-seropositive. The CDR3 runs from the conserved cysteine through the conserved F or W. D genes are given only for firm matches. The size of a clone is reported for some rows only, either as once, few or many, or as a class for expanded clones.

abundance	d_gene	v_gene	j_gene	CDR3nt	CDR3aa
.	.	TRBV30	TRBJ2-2	TGTGCCTGCCAGGGGAGTGTCGGGGAGCTGTTTTTT	CACQGSVGELFF
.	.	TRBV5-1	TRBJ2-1	TGCGCCAGCAGCCTCCTCGGGACAAACTACAATGAGCAGTTCTTC	CASSLLGTNYNEQFF
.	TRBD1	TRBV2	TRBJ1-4	TGTGCCACTGGGACAGCCCATAATGAAAAACTGTTTTTT	CATGTAHNEKLFF
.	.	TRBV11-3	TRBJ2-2	TGTGCCAGCAGCTTCAGGACCGGGGAGCTGTTTTTT	CASSFRTGELFF
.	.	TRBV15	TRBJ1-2	TGTGCCACCAGCAGAGAAACTTTGGGAGGGAGCACGGCGTATGGCTACACCTTC	CATSRETLGGSTAYGYTF
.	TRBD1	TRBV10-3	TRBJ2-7	TGTGCCATCAGTGACCGGGGGCAGGGGGCGAGCGAGCAGTACTTC	CAISDRGQGASEQYF
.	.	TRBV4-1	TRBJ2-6	TGCGCCAGCAGCCAAGATGGCACAAGCTCTGGGGCCAACGTCCTGACTTTC	CASSQDGTSSGANVLTF
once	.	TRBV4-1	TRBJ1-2	TGCGCCAGCAGCCAAGATACGGTTATCTCCTGGGGCTACACCTTC	CASSQDTVISWGYTF
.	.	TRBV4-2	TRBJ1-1	TGTGCCAGCAGCCAGACGGACAGCGTCGTGGGAGCTTTCTTT	CASSQTDSVVGAFF
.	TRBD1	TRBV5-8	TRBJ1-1	TGTGCCAGCAGCTTGGGACAGGGGAGAGGGGACACTGAAGCTTTCTTT	CASSLGQGRGDTEAFF
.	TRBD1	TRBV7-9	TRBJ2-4	TGTGCCAGCAGCTTCTGGACAGGGGAAGGTTTCAGTACCAAAAACATTCAGTACTTC	CASSFWTGEGFSTKNIQYF
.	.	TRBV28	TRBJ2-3	TGTGCCAGCAGAGGGGGGGGGTGGACAGCAGATACGCAGTATTTT	CASRGGGWTADTQYF
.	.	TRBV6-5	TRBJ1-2	TGTGCCAGCAGCCCCGCAGGGATGAGAGGCTACACCTTC	CASSPAGMRGYTF
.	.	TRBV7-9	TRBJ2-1	TGTGCCAGCAGAGCAGGGGCTTCGTACAATGAGCAGTTCTTC	CASRAGASYNEQFF
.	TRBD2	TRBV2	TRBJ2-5	TGTGCCAGCACCCAGCGGGTGAGGGAGGGGACCCAGTACTTC	CASTQRVREGTQYF
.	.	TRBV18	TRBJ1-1	TGTGCCAGCTCACCAAGAGCGGGCACTGAAGCTTTCTTT	CASSPRAGTEAFF
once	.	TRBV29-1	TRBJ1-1	TGCAGCGTTCTGAGAAACACTGAAGCTTTCTTT	CSVLRNTEAFF
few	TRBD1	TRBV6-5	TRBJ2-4	TGTGCCAGCAGTTCGACAGGGGAGGCCAAAAACATTCAGTACTTC	CASSSTGEAKNIQYF
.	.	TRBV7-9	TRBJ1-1	TGTGCCAGCAGCTTAAGACAGCCGAACACTGAAGCTTTCTTT	CASSLRQPNTEAFF
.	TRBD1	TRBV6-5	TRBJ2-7	TGTGCCAGCAGTGGGACAGCGGACCTCTACGAGCAGTACTTC	CASSGTADLYEQYF
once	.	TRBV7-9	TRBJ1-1	TGTGCCAGCAGCGCCTGGTCCTTAGAGTACACTGAAGCTTTCTTT	CASSAWSLEYTEAFF
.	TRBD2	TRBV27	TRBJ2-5	TGTGCCAGCAGTTTGCTAGCGGGACAAGAGACCCAGTACTTC	CASSLLAGQETQYF
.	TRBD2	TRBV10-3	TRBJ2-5	TGTGCCATCATCATGAGTAATAGGACTAGCGGGGGGGGAGTTAAGACCCAGTACTTC	CAIIMSNRTSGGGVKTQYF
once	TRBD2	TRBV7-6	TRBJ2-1	TGTGCCAGCAGCCGGCTAGCGGGTATCTACAATGAGCAGTTCTTC	CASSRLAGIYNEQFF
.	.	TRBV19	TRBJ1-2	TGTGCCAGTAGTATAGATATGGAGTACTATGGCTACACCTTC	CASSIDMEYYGYTF
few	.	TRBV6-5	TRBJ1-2	TGTGCCAGCAGTCGACCGGACAGCTACTATGGCTACACCTTC	CASSRPDSYYGYTF
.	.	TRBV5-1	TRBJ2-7	TGCGCCAGCAGCTTGGGACAGGTACTCTACGAGCAGTACTTC	CASSLGQVLYEQYF
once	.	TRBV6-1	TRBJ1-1	TGTGCCACCTCACCTCGGGGGACTGAAGCTTTCTTT	CATSPRGTEAFF
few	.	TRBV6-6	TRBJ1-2	TGTGCCAGCAGTTATACAGGAGATGGCTACACCTTC	CASSYTGDGYTF
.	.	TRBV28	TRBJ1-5	TGTGCCAGCAGTTTATTGGGCAGTAGCAATCAGCCCCAGCATTTT	CASSLLGSSNQPQHF
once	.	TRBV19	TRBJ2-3	TGTGCCAGTAGTATTGCGCAGGCATCAGATACGCAGTATTTT	CASSIAQASDTQYF
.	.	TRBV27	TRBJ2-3	TGTGCCAGCAGTTTAACCGGTACCGCAGATACGCAGTATTTT	CASSLTGTADTQYF
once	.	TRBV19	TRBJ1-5	TGTGCCAGTATAGGAGGTAAGGGTTGGAGCAATCAGCCCCAGCATTTT	CASIGGKGWSNQPQHF
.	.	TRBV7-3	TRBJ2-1	TGTGCCAGCAGCAGCCCCAACTACAATGAGCAGTTCTTC	CASSSPNYNEQFF
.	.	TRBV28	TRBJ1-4	TGTGCCTGCTTCCCCGGGACTGCTAATGAAAAACTGTTTTTT	CACFPGTANEKLFF
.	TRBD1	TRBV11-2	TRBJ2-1	TGTGCCAGCAGCTTTAGGGCGGGGACAGGGGGTTACAATGAGCAGTTCTTC	CASSFRAGTGGYNEQFF
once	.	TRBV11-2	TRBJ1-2	TGTGCCAGCAGCTTAGTGGAGGGAGACTATGGCTACACCTTC	CASSLVEGDYGYTF
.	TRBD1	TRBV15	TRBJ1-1	TGTGCCACCAGCAATCAGGGGGATGGGACTGAAGCTTTCTTT	CATSNQGDGTEAFF
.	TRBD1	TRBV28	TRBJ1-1	TGTGCCAGCAGCCCTCTTACAGGGGACACTGAAGCTTTCTTT	CASSPLTGDTEAFF
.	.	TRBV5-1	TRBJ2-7	TGCGCCAGCAGCTACCTAGGAGGATCATACGAGCAGTACTTC	CASSYLGGSYEQYF